Below, 25 T cell receptor beta chains from the same sample are listed, as sequenced in a study of OX40 agonist ivuxolimab in advanced cancers. Clones were read by immunoSEQ multiplex PCR, and TCRdb kept only the in-frame ones, dropping some. The sample lists more than 15,000 clones, 84% occurring once. The source was CD4+ or CD8+ T cells sorted from blood, collected in a trial of the OX40 agonist ivuxolimab. The receptors shown here come from an adult with an advanced solid tumor such as melanoma, head and neck, liver or kidney cancer.

CDR3 residues: CASSLAPGHADYGYTF. CDR3 nucleotide sequence: TGTGCCAGCAGCTTGGCCCCGGGGCACGCTGACTATGGCTACACCTTC. The gene calls are TRBV5-4 and TRBJ1-2, with D perhaps TRBD1 (5 bases). The CDR3 is made up of 16 amino acids. The germline CDR1 and CDR2 sequences are SGHNT and YYREEE (reference sequence). Trimming left V 0 bases short and J 3 bases short, with 15 bases between.

The chain is built from TRBV7-8 and TRBJ1-5; a weak D match, TRBD1 (5 bases). The CDR3 has 14 residues. Germline CDR1 and CDR2: SGHVS and FQNEAQ. V was cut by 6 bases and J by 8 bases, with 17 bases left in between. CDR3 coding DNA: TGTGCCAGCAGGGGAAGGGTACCGGGGGAGCCCCAGCATTTT. Its protein product is CASRGRVPGEPQHF.

This chain joins TRBV30 and TRBJ1-3; D gene uncertain. The germline V gene encodes CDR1 GTSNPN and CDR2 SVGIG (reference sequence). This CDR3 is built from 14 residues. With 8 bases removed from V and 0 bases from J, the gap between germline ends came to 14 bases. CDR3 DNA: TGTGCCACCACGGGGAGCCTCTCTGGAAACACCATATATTTT. This encodes CATTGSLSGNTIYF.

The chain employs TRBV28 and TRBJ1-1; D is perhaps TRBD1 (5 bases). Germline loops: CDR1 MDHEN, CDR2 SYDVKM. V was clipped by 2 bases and J by 6 bases, with 10 bases between them. This CDR3 contains 13 residues. The CDR3 loop reads CASSLSPGPEAFF. The CDR3 coding sequence is TGTGCCAGCAGTTTAAGTCCGGGGCCTGAAGCTTTCTTT.

V usage is TRBV29-1 and J usage is TRBJ2-3, with 7 bases fitting TRBD2. The CDR3 spans 13 residues. CDR1 and CDR2 (germline): SQVTM, ANQGSEA. V was clipped by 6 bases and J by 11 bases; unmatched bases: 14. CDR3 sequence: CSVQSGMDGGQYF. DNA for the CDR3: TGCAGCGTGCAGAGCGGGATGGACGGGGGGCAGTATTTT.

This clone was detected only once. The rearrangement links TRBV7-8 to TRBJ2-7; 8 bases line up with TRBD2. From germline, CDR1 is SGHVS and CDR2 FQNEAQ. This CDR3 spans 16 amino acids. J lost 3 bases, V lost 5 bases, and 12 bases had no gene match. Here the CDR3 DNA reads TGTGCCAGCAGCCCTTACCGACTAGCGAGAGACTACGAGCAGTACTTC. It specifies CASSPYRLARDYEQYF.

This clone was seen once. The V and J genes are TRBV7-9 and TRBJ1-2; D is unclear. The CDR3 spans 15 residues. V was cut by 8 bases and J by 8 bases, with 24 bases left in between. Germline CDR1 and CDR2: SEHNR and FQNEAQ (reference sequence). CDR3 sequence reads: CASSISEGVPGGYTF. In DNA form, the CDR3 reads TGTGCCAGCTCTATATCTGAGGGCGTACCGGGGGGCTACACCTTC.

Here the CDR3 reads CASSISSGGAPYEQYF. CDR3 nucleotide sequence: TGTGCCAGTAGTATATCCAGCGGGGGTGCCCCCTACGAGCAGTACTTC. The chain employs TRBV19 and TRBJ2-7; 8 nucleotides line up with TRBD2. V was pared by 2 bases and J by 2 bases, with 8 bases of the junction left unmatched. Germline loops: CDR1 LNHDA, CDR2 SQIVND (reference sequence). This CDR3 has 16 residues.

The chain couples TRBV7-6 to TRBJ1-2, with D possibly matching TRBD1 (6 bases). V lost 5 bases, J lost 4 bases, and 11 bases lay in between. CDR1 and CDR2 from the germline V gene are SGHVS and FNYEAQ. This CDR3 is built from 13 residues. CDR3 in amino acids: CASSRQEGYGYTF. The CDR3 bases are TGTGCCAGCAGCAGACAGGAGGGCTATGGCTACACCTTC.

The chain links TRBV19 to TRBJ2-1; D gene unclear. Germline CDR1 LNHDA, CDR2 SQIVND (reference sequence). Trimming took 4 bases from V and 6 from J, leaving 4 bases between them. The CDR3 has 11 residues. The chain's CDR3 is CASSNFNEQFF. The CDR3 DNA sequence: TGTGCCAGTAGTAATTTCAATGAGCAGTTCTTC.

The chain couples TRBV19 to TRBJ2-2, with a weak D call TRBD2 (5 bases). The germline V and J ends were trimmed by 4 bases and 5 bases, with 17 bases remaining between them. The V gene's germline CDR1 is LNHDA and CDR2 SQIVND (reference sequence). The CDR3 is 16 amino acids. DNA of the CDR3: TGTGCCAGTAGTACCTCGAGGAGCCGGGGTACCGGGGAGCTGTTTTTT. It yields the protein CASSTSRSRGTGELFF.

V and J are TRBV7-8 and TRBJ1-1; D possibly corresponds to TRBD1 (6 bases). CDR1 is SGHVS, CDR2 FQNEAQ, per germline. V was cut by 5 bases and J by 4 bases, with 20 bases left in between. There are 16 residues in the CDR3. The CDR3: CASSPLTGGIGTEAFF. The CDR3 DNA is TGTGCCAGCAGCCCACTGACAGGAGGTATCGGCACTGAAGCTTTCTTT.

A remark on this clone: A read error may account for a junction end that differs from germline. In DNA, the CDR3 is TGTGCCATCAGTGAGTCGCCGGCTAGCTTAGACCGACTTATCAGAATCTTC. As protein: CAISESPASLDRLIRIF. J is TRBJ2-1 and V is TRBV10-3, with a tentative D call TRBD2 (5 bases). This CDR3 is built from 17 residues. Germline-derived CDR1 and CDR2 are ENHRY and SYGVKD.

This clone was seen a single time. The chain employs TRBV7-8 and TRBJ1-1; 7 nucleotides line up with TRBD1. The CDR3 is made up of 15 amino acids. V was clipped by 5 bases and J by 0 bases; unmatched bases: 6. Germline-derived CDR1 and CDR2 are SGHVS and FQNEAQ. The CDR3 DNA reads TGTGCCAGCAGCCCGACGACAGGGATGAACACTGAAGCTTTCTTT. It translates to CASSPTTGMNTEAFF.

This clone was counted a few times. This chain connects TRBV29-1 to TRBJ2-2, with D tentatively TRBD1 or TRBD2 (5 bases each). CDR3 length: 12 residues. Deletions cut 8 bases from V and 5 bases from J, with 12 bases between. CDR1 is SQVTM, CDR2 ANQGSEA, per germline. CDR3: CSMRGSTGELFF. The CDR3 DNA sequence: TGCAGCATGAGGGGCAGTACCGGGGAGCTGTTTTTT.

V gene TRBV6-6 combines with J gene TRBJ1-1, with a tentative D call TRBD1 (5 bases). The CDR3 covers 14 residues. Germline values: CDR1 MNHNY, CDR2 SVGAGI (reference sequence). V was shortened by 0 bases and J by 7 bases, with 12 bases between the two germline ends. The CDR3 loop reads CASSYSSGGSEAFF. CDR3 in DNA: TGTGCCAGCAGTTACTCGAGCGGGGGGAGTGAAGCTTTCTTT.

CDR3 nucleotide sequence: TGTGCCAGCAGCTCGGACAGGGGGAGGACCTACGAGCAGTACTTC. Its protein product is CASSSDRGRTYEQYF. The chain carries TRBV7-3 and TRBJ2-7, with 10 bases matching TRBD1. Trimming removed 4 bases from V and 2 bases from J; junction bases left unmatched: 5. Germline lookup yields CDR1 SGHTA and CDR2 FQGTGA. The CDR3 loop spans 15 amino acids.

This chain uses TRBV5-6 with TRBJ2-3; maybe TRBD1 (6 bases). Germline CDR1 is SGHDT and CDR2 is YYEEEE. The CDR3 is made up of 13 amino acids. Deletions cut 2 bases from V and 4 bases from J, with 8 bases between. The CDR3 reads CASSFSGADTQYF. CDR3 sequence (DNA): TGTGCCAGCAGCTTTTCAGGGGCAGATACGCAGTATTTT.

This clone was seen just once. The V and J genes are TRBV6-1 and TRBJ2-1, with a weak D call TRBD2 (5 bases). Germline lookup yields CDR1 MNHNS and CDR2 SASEGT. V was pared by 10 bases and J by 4 bases, with 14 bases between. The CDR3 extends over 13 amino acids. The CDR3 DNA reads as TGTGCCACGCAAGAGGGCGGATACAATGAGCAGTTCTTC. It specifies CATQEGGYNEQFF.

The CDR3 sequence is CASGAYLGAEAFF. CDR3 bases: TGTGCCAGCGGCGCCTACTTAGGGGCTGAAGCTTTCTTT. The rearrangement links TRBV6-6 to TRBJ1-1; D is perhaps TRBD1 (5 bases). The CDR3 has 13 residues. Germline CDR1 reads MNHNY; CDR2 reads SVGAGI (reference sequence). The V and J ends lost 8 bases and 6 bases respectively, with 16 bases between them.

This clone was recorded a few times. CDR3 nucleotide sequence: TGCGCCAGCAGCACTGGGACGGAGACCCAGTACTTC. Translation gives CASSTGTETQYF. The chain couples TRBV5-1 to TRBJ2-5; TRBD1 or TRBD2 may be the D gene (5 bases each). Germline CDR1 and CDR2: SGHRS and YFSETQ. Trimming cost V 4 bases and J 5 bases, with 9 bases left between them. The CDR3 has 12 amino acids.

V is TRBV5-1 and J is TRBJ2-5; 7 nucleotides agree with TRBD2. The ends lost 0 bases at V and 4 bases at J; junction bases unmatched: 6. The CDR3 runs 15 residues. Germline V lookup: CDR1 SGHRS, CDR2 YFSETQ. CDR3 coding DNA: TGCGCCAGCAGCTTGGAAGCGGGACGGGGAGAGACCCAGTACTTC. As protein: CASSLEAGRGETQYF.

V usage is TRBV5-1 and J usage is TRBJ2-7, with a tentative D call TRBD1 (5 bases). The CDR3 spans 14 residues. Germline V gives CDR1 SGHRS, CDR2 YFSETQ. V shed 2 bases and J shed 4 bases, with 13 bases lying between them. The CDR3 protein is CASSFKGPFYEQYF. The CDR3 coding sequence is TGCGCCAGCAGCTTCAAGGGGCCATTTTACGAGCAGTACTTC.

The CDR3 DNA is TGTGCCAGCAAGACGGATTCCTACGAGCAGTACTTC. It specifies CASKTDSYEQYF. The rearrangement joins TRBV6-1 to TRBJ2-7; D unresolved. Trimming left V 7 bases short and J 1 base short, with 8 bases between. Germline assignment: CDR1 MNHNS and CDR2 SASEGT. The CDR3 runs to 12 residues.

V gene TRBV2 combines with J gene TRBJ2-3; D uncertain. Germline V gives CDR1 SNHLY, CDR2 FYNNEI. V was pared by 2 bases and J by 5 bases, with 2 bases between. There are 11 residues in the CDR3. In DNA form, the CDR3 reads TGTGCCAGCAGTGAAAGAGATACGCAGTATTTT. Its protein product is CASSERDTQYF.